Listed here is a single T cell receptor beta chain. Germline CDR1 reads KGHDR; CDR2 reads SFDVKD. Trimming shortened V by 2 bases and J by 5 bases, and 17 bases separated the two germline ends. This CDR3 is built from 16 residues. This entry comes from a study of blood T cells in healthy people across ages. PCR was performed a second time for 7 to 11 cycles using a sample-barcoded 5' primer and a J-beta primer mix. One entry per CDR3 protein, called by TCRdb with MiXCR from the 5' RACE reads. The data contain about 1.5 million distinct CDR3 sequences, about 42% of them singletons. The clonotype was recovered from a woman between 18 and 29 years old in good health. The sample was blood. The V and J genes are TRBV24-1 and TRBJ2-5; perhaps TRBD1 as D (7 bases). Here the CDR3 reads CATSDSRQGGEETQYF. The CDR3 nucleotides are TGTGCCACCAGTGATTCTCGACAGGGCGGGGAGGAGACCCAGTACTTC.